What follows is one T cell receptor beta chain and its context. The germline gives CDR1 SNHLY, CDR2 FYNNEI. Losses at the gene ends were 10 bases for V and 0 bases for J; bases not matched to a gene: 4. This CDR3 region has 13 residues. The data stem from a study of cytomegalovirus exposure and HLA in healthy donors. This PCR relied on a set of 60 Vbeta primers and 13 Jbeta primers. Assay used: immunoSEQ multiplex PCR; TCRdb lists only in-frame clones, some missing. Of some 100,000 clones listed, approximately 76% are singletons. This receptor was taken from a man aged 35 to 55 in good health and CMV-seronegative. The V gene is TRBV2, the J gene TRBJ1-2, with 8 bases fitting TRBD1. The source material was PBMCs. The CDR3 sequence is CATGTGSNYGYTF. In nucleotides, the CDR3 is TGTGCCACCGGGACAGGCTCTAACTATGGCTACACCTTC. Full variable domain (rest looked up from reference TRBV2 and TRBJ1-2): EPEVTQTPSHQVTQMGQEVILRCVPISNHLYFYWYRQILGQKVEFLVSFYNNEISEKSEIFDDQFSVERPDGSNFTLKIRSTKLEDSAMYFCATGTGSNYGYTFGSGTRLTVV.